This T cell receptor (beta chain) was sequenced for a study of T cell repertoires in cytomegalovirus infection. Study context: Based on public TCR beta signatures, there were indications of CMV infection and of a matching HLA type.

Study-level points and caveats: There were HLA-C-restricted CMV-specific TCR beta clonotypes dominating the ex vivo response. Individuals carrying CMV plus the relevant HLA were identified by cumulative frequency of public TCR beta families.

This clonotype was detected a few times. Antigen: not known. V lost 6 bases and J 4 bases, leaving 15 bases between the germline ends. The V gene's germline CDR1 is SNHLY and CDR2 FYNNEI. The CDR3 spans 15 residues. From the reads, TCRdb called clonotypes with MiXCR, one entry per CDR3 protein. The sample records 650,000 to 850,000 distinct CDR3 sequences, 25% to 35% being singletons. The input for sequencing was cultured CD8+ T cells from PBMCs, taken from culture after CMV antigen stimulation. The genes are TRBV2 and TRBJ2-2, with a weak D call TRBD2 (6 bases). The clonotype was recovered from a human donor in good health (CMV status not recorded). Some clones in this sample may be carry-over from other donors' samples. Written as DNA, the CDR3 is TGTGCCAGCAGGTCACTAGCAGAAATCACCGGGGAGCTGTTTTTT. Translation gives CASRSLAEITGELFF.